This T cell receptor (beta chain) was sequenced in a study of T cells in localized non-small cell lung cancer. Findings of the study overall: The study detected a median roughly 61 of the top 100 tumor clones in adjacent lung. Heterogeneity cannot be ruled out, as sequencing used one tumor region only.

Assay: immunoSEQ multiplex PCR; the TCRdb copy retains only in-frame clones and omits some. Of some 36,000 clones in the sample, 86% were seen once. In regard to this clone: No antigen is known for it.

The CDR3 spans 13 residues. V lost 8 bases, J lost 2 bases, and 11 bases lay in between. In germline, CDR1 is MNHEY, CDR2 SVGAGI. Sequences were derived from peripheral blood mononuclear cells, sampled before any cancer treatment. This sequence originates from a male donor aged 60 or older with stage II lung adenocarcinoma. The V call is TRBV6-5, the J call TRBJ2-3, with D uncertain. This CDR3 is CASRNLYTDTQYF. The CDR3 region has the DNA TGTGCCAGCCGCAACCTTTACACAGATACGCAGTATTTT.